Listed here are 29 T cell receptor beta chains from one sample, sequenced in a study of early T cells in non-severe SARS-CoV-2 infection. TCRdb independently ran MiXCR on the 5' RACE reads; one entry per CDR3 protein. The data contain fewer than 30,000 distinct CDR3 sequences, about 5% of them singletons. The sequenced material came from whole blood. These receptors were collected from an adult who was a healthcare worker with PCR-confirmed SARS-CoV-2 infection or an uninfected control (not recorded which).

This clonotype was detected ten times or more. The chain carries TRBV13 and TRBJ2-6; D is possibly TRBD2 (6 bases). CDR1 PRHDT and CDR2 FYEKMQ come from the germline V gene (reference sequence). Trimming took 6 bases from V and 4 from J, leaving 13 bases between them. The CDR3 consists of 15 residues. CDR3 bases: TGTGCCAGCAGAAACGGGGGTTCAGGGGCCAACGTCCTGACTTTC. Translation gives CASRNGGSGANVLTF.

This clonotype is categorized as medium-sized. The chain couples TRBV25-1 to TRBJ2-2; no reliable D call. This CDR3 has 12 residues. Trimming shortened V by 4 bases and J by 4 bases, and 4 bases separated the two germline ends. The V gene's germline CDR1 is MGHDK and CDR2 SYGVNS. This CDR3 is CASSGTTGELFF. The DNA of the CDR3 is TGTGCCAGCAGTGGGACCACCGGGGAGCTGTTTTTT.

This clonotype was detected many times. This chain connects TRBV20-1 to TRBJ2-7; weak D call: TRBD1 (6 bases). The CDR3 totals 15 residues. CDR1 and CDR2 (germline): DFQATT, SNEGSKA (reference sequence). The ends were cut back, 4 bases at V and 4 bases at J, with 20 bases in the middle. The CDR3, as DNA: TGCAGTGCTATGGCTGACTACACTAGGGGGTACGAGCAGTACTTC. Translation: CSAMADYTRGYEQYF.

This clonotype was observed many times. The gene calls are TRBV18 and TRBJ2-1, with D possibly called TRBD1 or TRBD2 (5 bases each). The CDR3 covers 14 residues. V lost 3 bases and J 5 bases, leaving 11 bases between the germline ends. Germline V gene sequence: CDR1 KGHSH, CDR2 LQKENI. The CDR3 is CASSPLSGHNEQFF. The CDR3, as DNA: TGTGCCAGCTCACCCTTGTCGGGGCACAATGAGCAGTTCTTC.

The rearrangement links TRBV20-1 to TRBJ2-1, with unresolved D. The germline CDR1 and CDR2 sequences are DFQATT and SNEGSKA (reference sequence). Trimming stripped 3 bases from V and 1 base from J, with 13 bases between. The CDR3 runs to 15 residues. Written as DNA, the CDR3 is TGCAGTGCTAGGTCCCGCCGAACTTCCTACAATGAGCAGTTCTTC. Protein product: CSARSRRTSYNEQFF.

This clonotype has a handful of counts. The J gene is TRBJ2-1, the V gene TRBV5-1; D gene uncertain. V dropped 1 base and J dropped 7 bases, with 12 bases sitting between them. The CDR3 sequence is 14 residues long. Germline loops: CDR1 SGHRS, CDR2 YFSETQ. CDR3 sequence (DNA): TGCGCCAGCAGCTTGTATCGGACCTCAAATGAGCAGTTCTTC. It translates to CASSLYRTSNEQFF.

The V and J genes are TRBV15 and TRBJ1-4; maybe TRBD1 (5 bases). The CDR3 length is 18 residues. The germline V gene encodes CDR1 LNHNV and CDR2 YYDKDF (reference sequence). The V end was cut by 0 bases, the J end by 8 bases, with 22 bases between. CDR3 coding DNA: TGTGCCACCAGCAGAGATCCGGCCGAGGCGGGGGAAGGAGAAAAACTGTTTTTT. Protein: CATSRDPAEAGEGEKLFF.

Concerning this clonotype itself: A much larger clone lies one base from this, so it may be a read error. The genes are TRBV11-2 and TRBJ1-2; D remains unclear. CDR1 is SGHAT and CDR2 is FQNNGV in the germline V gene. This CDR3 is built from 15 residues. DNA for the CDR3: TGTGCCAGCAGCTTAGAAAGGGCTTCCCTCTATGGCCACACCTTC. Protein product: CASSLERASLYGHTF.

The chain combines TRBV7-2 with TRBJ2-7; TRBD1 aligns across 8 bases. The CDR3 is 14 amino acids. V shed 5 bases, J shed 2 bases, and the junction held 5 bases outside the gene matches. CDR1 SGHTA and CDR2 FQGNSA come from the germline V gene. The CDR3 DNA follows: TGTGCCAGCAGCCCCCGACAGGGGACCTACGAGCAGTACTTC. Its protein product is CASSPRQGTYEQYF.

This clonotype was counted ten times or more. The V call is TRBV7-2, the J call TRBJ1-1; D ambiguous. Looked up from germline, CDR1 is SGHTA and CDR2 is FQGNSA. The CDR3 contains 18 residues. V dropped 2 bases and J dropped 7 bases, with 26 bases sitting between them. CDR3 coding DNA: TGTGCCAGCAGCTTACCCCCTCACTTTGAAGGGAACTGGGTTGAAGCTTTCTTT. Its protein product is CASSLPPHFEGNWVEAFF.

This clonotype was seen ten or more times. CDR3 DNA: TGTGCCAGCAGGGAATGGGATACGCAGTATTTT. Protein: CASREWDTQYF. The rearrangement links TRBV12-3 or TRBV12-4 to TRBJ2-3, with no clear D. This CDR3 is built from 11 residues. V shed 6 bases and J shed 6 bases, with 7 bases lying between them.

This clonotype was recorded at least ten times. This sequence joins TRBV11-2 and TRBJ2-7, with D uncertain. The CDR3 runs 11 residues. Trimming pared 3 bases from V and 2 bases from J, leaving 2 bases between. Germline-derived CDR1 and CDR2 are SGHAT and FQNNGV. The CDR3 spells CASSLPYEQYF. The CDR3 nucleotides are TGTGCCAGCAGCTTGCCCTACGAGCAGTACTTC.

This clonotype came up a few times. The genes are TRBV7-8 and TRBJ2-5, with 12 nucleotides matching TRBD2. The V segment lost 5 bases and the J segment 1 base; nucleotides outside the gene matches: 5. This CDR3 region has 16 residues. The germline CDR1 and CDR2 sequences are SGHVS and FQNEAQ. CDR3 nucleotide sequence: TGTGCCAGCAGCCCCGGGACTAGCGGGTCCCAAGAGACCCAGTACTTC. Translation: CASSPGTSGSQETQYF.

This clonotype was observed a few times. The rearrangement uses TRBV7-9 and TRBJ1-3; a possible D gene is TRBD1 (5 bases). This CDR3 contains 16 residues. Trimming removed 5 bases at V and 0 bases at J, with 14 bases between. Germline values: CDR1 SEHNR, CDR2 FQNEAQ (reference sequence). CDR3 protein: CASSPLTALSGNTIYF. Here the CDR3 DNA reads TGTGCCAGCAGCCCCCTGACAGCCCTCTCTGGAAACACCATATATTTT.

This clonotype was detected only a few times. The J gene is TRBJ1-2, the V gene TRBV5-6; the D gene is possibly TRBD1 (6 bases). The V and J ends lost 3 bases and 3 bases respectively, with 12 bases between them. Germline values: CDR1 SGHDT, CDR2 YYEEEE. The CDR3 loop spans 14 amino acids. In DNA, the CDR3 is TGTGCCAGCAGCTATACAGGGAGCTACTATGGCTACACCTTC. This encodes CASSYTGSYYGYTF.

This clonotype has a count of ten or more. This CDR3 reads CASSLHRAFPTGELFF. In nucleotides, the CDR3 is TGCGCCAGCAGCTTGCACAGGGCTTTCCCCACCGGGGAGCTGTTTTTT. The rearrangement links TRBV5-1 to TRBJ2-2, with D tentatively TRBD1 (6 bases). Deletions cut 1 base from V and 4 bases from J, with 14 bases between. Germline V gene sequence: CDR1 SGHRS, CDR2 YFSETQ. The CDR3 covers 16 residues.

By sample share, this clonotype is medium-sized (0.01 to 0.1%). The chain employs TRBV6-2 or TRBV6-3 and TRBJ2-7, with D unresolved. V was trimmed by 0 bases and J by 5 bases, leaving 14 bases between them. The CDR3 loop spans 15 amino acids. Germline values: CDR1 MNHEY, CDR2 SVGEGT. CDR3 loop: CASSYSSRMFNEQYF. The CDR3 DNA sequence: TGTGCCAGCAGTTACTCATCTAGGATGTTCAACGAGCAGTACTTC.

This clonotype showed up many times. The chain couples TRBV7-9 to TRBJ1-1; maybe TRBD1 (6 bases). Germline CDR1 is SEHNR and CDR2 is FQNEAQ (reference sequence). Trimming pared 3 bases from V and 1 base from J, leaving 18 bases between. This CDR3 comprises 17 residues. The CDR3: CASSLGTYRDKNTEAFF. The CDR3 DNA reads TGTGCCAGCAGCTTGGGTACTTACAGGGACAAGAACACTGAAGCTTTCTTT.

This clonotype has a count of ten or more. CDR3 coding DNA: TGTGCCAGCAGCTTATTCGGGAGTCCCAAAAACATTCAGTACTTC. Translating gives CASSLFGSPKNIQYF. The rearrangement links TRBV11-2 to TRBJ2-4, with D possibly matching TRBD2 (6 bases). The V and J ends lost 2 bases and 2 bases respectively, with 10 bases between them. There are 15 residues in the CDR3. From germline, CDR1 is SGHAT and CDR2 FQNNGV.

In its sample, this clonotype was seen many times. The chain combines TRBV19 with TRBJ2-3, with 8 bases aligning to TRBD1. The CDR3 consists of 14 residues. The germline gives CDR1 LNHDA, CDR2 SQIVND (reference sequence). V was clipped by 5 bases and J by 6 bases; unmatched bases: 7. CDR3 nucleotides: TGTGCCAGTAGTGCGACAGGGGCCAGGGATACGCAGTATTTT. Its protein product is CASSATGARDTQYF. The variable domain in full, completed from reference TRBV19 and TRBJ2-3, reads DGGITQSPKYLFRKEGQNVTLSCEQNLNHDAMYWYRQDPGQGLRLIYYSQIVNDFQKGDIAEGYSVSREKKESFPLTVTSAQKNPTAFYLCASSATGARDTQYFGPGTRLTVL.

This clonotype appeared a few times. V gene TRBV10-3 combines with J gene TRBJ2-3; 11 nucleotides match TRBD2. V gave up 6 bases and J gave up 1 base; unmatched junction bases: 3. CDR3 length: 15 residues. Germline V gene lookup returns CDR1 ENHRY and CDR2 SYGVKD. The DNA of the CDR3 is TGTGCCATCAGGCCACTAGCGGGGGGCACAGATACGCAGTATTTT. Translated, it gives CAIRPLAGGTDTQYF.

The rearrangement links TRBV19 to TRBJ2-7; D is possibly TRBD1 (5 bases). Germline-derived CDR1 and CDR2 are LNHDA and SQIVND (reference sequence). V dropped 3 bases and J dropped 3 bases, with 9 bases sitting between them. The CDR3 covers 13 residues. The CDR3 here is CASSIGTGYEQYF. The CDR3 DNA is TGTGCCAGTAGTATCGGTACAGGCTACGAGCAGTACTTC.

This chain joins TRBV10-1 and TRBJ2-3, with a weak D call TRBD2 (6 bases). CDR1 WNHNN and CDR2 SYGVQD come from the germline V gene (reference sequence). V lost 4 bases and J lost 0, with 11 bases in between. The CDR3 is made up of 15 amino acids. The CDR3 nucleotides are TGCGCCAGCAGTGCTGGAGGGTTGAGCACAGATACGCAGTATTTT. It encodes CASSAGGLSTDTQYF.

This clonotype showed up many times. The chain carries TRBV3-1 and TRBJ1-5; no clear D. This CDR3 region has 13 residues. V was shortened by 6 bases and J by 0 bases, with 6 bases between the two germline ends. CDR1 is LGHDT, CDR2 YNNKEL, per germline (reference sequence). In nucleotides, the CDR3 is TGTGCCAGCAGGGCGGATAGCAATCAGCCCCAGCATTTT. It specifies CASRADSNQPQHF.

This clonotype was recorded many times. The chain uses TRBV29-1 and TRBJ1-1; D may be TRBD1 (6 bases). Germline V gives CDR1 SQVTM, CDR2 ANQGSEA. The CDR3 runs to 13 residues. Deletions cut 6 bases from V and 0 bases from J, with 11 bases between. The chain's CDR3 is CSVKTGMNTEAFF. CDR3 in DNA: TGCAGCGTCAAAACAGGGATGAACACTGAAGCTTTCTTT.

This clonotype was seen only a few times. The rearrangement uses TRBV27 and TRBJ2-7; 7 bases are a match to TRBD1. Germline V gene lookup returns CDR1 MNHEY and CDR2 SMNVEV (reference sequence). The CDR3 is made up of 14 amino acids. Trimming removed 5 bases from V and 3 bases from J; junction bases left unmatched: 7. The CDR3 loop is CASSPNGQDYEQYF. In DNA, the CDR3 is TGTGCCAGCAGTCCGAACGGACAGGACTACGAGCAGTACTTC.

The sample holds a few counts of this clonotype. The CDR3 here is CASSTLPTSGSNEQFF. The CDR3 region has the DNA TGCGCCAGCAGCACCCTACCGACTAGCGGGAGCAATGAGCAGTTCTTC. The chain recombines TRBV5-1 with TRBJ2-1, with TRBD2 matching over 12 bases. Germline CDR1 and CDR2: SGHRS and YFSETQ. This CDR3 is built from 16 residues. The trim removed 4 bases at V and 6 bases at J, leaving 8 bases unmatched. The complete variable domain, with remaining parts taken from reference TRBV5-1 and TRBJ2-1, reads KAGVTQTPRYLIKTRGQQVTLSCSPISGHRSVSWYQQTPGQGLQFLFEYFSETQRNKGNFPGRFSGRQFSNSRSEMNVSTLELGDSALYLCASSTLPTSGSNEQFFGPGTRLTVL.

This clonotype was seen a few times. The genes are TRBV12-3 or TRBV12-4 and TRBJ2-7; possible D gene TRBD2, 6 bases. V lost 3 bases and J 2 bases, leaving 14 bases between the germline ends. The length of the CDR3 is 15 residues. CDR3 region: CASSFSAGPTYEQYF. CDR3 nucleotide sequence: TGTGCCAGCAGTTTCTCAGCGGGCCCAACCTACGAGCAGTACTTC.

This clonotype was detected only a few times. The genes are TRBV6-9 and TRBJ1-4; D is perhaps TRBD1 (6 bases). The V gene's germline CDR1 is MNHGY and CDR2 SVAAGI. V was clipped by 6 bases and J by 5 bases, with 22 bases between them. The CDR3 is 17 amino acids. Here the CDR3 DNA reads TGTGCCAGCAGGACCTACACAAACAGGGAAGAGAATGAAAAACTGTTTTTT. Translated: CASRTYTNREENEKLFF.